This T cell receptor beta chain was recorded in a study of CD8 T cells in Susac syndrome. The wider study: Blood was drawn from patients with Susac syndrome. At that point, they were therapy-naive, on corticosteroids, or on intravenous immunoglobulin alone.

As for this clonotype: Antigen unknown.

Study-level points and caveats: Clonal expansion was missing from Susac syndrome CD4+ T cell repertoires.

RNA was extracted with the RNeasy kit, and a quantity of about 0.45 to 1 ug was reverse transcribed using random hexamers. A multiplex approach, immunoSEQ multiplex PCR, amplified TCR beta CDR3 across 54 Vbeta and 13 Jbeta. TCRdb processed the immunoSEQ multiplex PCR reads anew with MiXCR; each CDR3 protein has one entry. The table records about 94,000 distinct CDR3 sequences, just under 95% of them present only once. Germline CDR1 reads LGHDT; CDR2 reads YNNKEL (reference sequence). V dropped 4 bases and J dropped 4 bases, with 13 bases sitting between them. The CDR3 is 14 residues long. The sequenced target, TCR beta, came from blood CD8+ and CD4+ T cells.

What was sequenced was CD4+ T cells from PBMCs. The chain is built from TRBV3-1 and TRBJ1-2, with no clear D. This clonotype was obtained from a human donor with Susac syndrome. CDR3 DNA sequence: TGTGCCAGCAGCCCTCCCGGCCTCGCCTATGGCTACACCTTC. The encoded protein is CASSPPGLAYGYTF.